One and the same sample provided the 21 T cell receptor beta chains below, sequenced in a study of blood T cell repertoires in COVID-19. Method: immunoSEQ multiplex PCR; TCRdb's copy keeps in-frame clones and lacks some. The table shows some 90,000 clones, with 89% occurring only once. Sequenced sample: peripheral blood. The receptor set was obtained from a man aged 50-60 years with COVID-19, enrolled during active disease.

This clone was seen just once. The V call is TRBV6-1, the J call TRBJ1-5; 8 bases are shared with TRBD1. CDR1 is MNHNS, CDR2 SASEGT, per germline. This CDR3 has 19 residues. Unmatched junction bases numbered 15, after V lost 3 bases and J lost 2 bases. CDR3 loop: CASSDPTGGRFRGNQPQHF. The DNA of the CDR3 is TGTGCCAGCAGTGATCCAACAGGGGGACGGTTTCGGGGCAATCAGCCCCAGCATTTT.

The V gene is TRBV5-1, the J gene TRBJ2-5; maybe TRBD2 (6 bases). The CDR3 is 14 residues long. Germline CDR1 is SGHRS and CDR2 is YFSETQ. With 0 bases removed from V and 1 base from J, the gap between germline ends came to 7 bases. The DNA for the CDR3 is TGCGCCAGCAGCTTGGTGGGGGGCCAAGAGACCCAGTACTTC. Protein product: CASSLVGGQETQYF.

The gene calls are TRBV9 and TRBJ2-1, with TRBD2 matching over 12 bases. Trimming took 6 bases from V and 12 from J; bases not matched to a gene: 13. In germline, CDR1 is SGDLS, CDR2 YYNGEE. The CDR3 has 15 amino acids. As DNA, the CDR3 is TGTGCCAGCACGAGGACTAGCGGGGCCCTTGAGGTGCAGTTCTTC. Translating it yields CASTRTSGALEVQFF.

The chain combines TRBV15 with TRBJ1-3, with D unclear. This CDR3 contains 15 residues. The germline V and J ends were trimmed by 2 bases and 0 bases, with 8 bases remaining between them. CDR1 is LNHNV, CDR2 YYDKDF, per germline (reference sequence). The CDR3 DNA follows: TGTGCCACCAGCAGACGAGGGAGCTCTGGAAACACCATATATTTT. Residues: CATSRRGSSGNTIYF.

V and J are TRBV4-1 and TRBJ2-2, with a tentative D call TRBD2 (6 bases). From germline, CDR1 is MGHRA and CDR2 YSYEKL. The CDR3 has 16 amino acids. V lost 7 bases and J 4 bases, leaving 19 bases between the germline ends. The CDR3 DNA is TGCGCCAGCACCCCCCACCGCGGGGACCCCACCGGGGAGCTGTTTTTT. Its protein product is CASTPHRGDPTGELFF.

V and J are TRBV21-1 and TRBJ2-5; the table calls TRBD2, which could not be checked here. TRBV21-1 constitutes a pseudogene. There are 18 residues in the CDR3. This CDR3 reads CASSKVQRGPFNQETQYF. Here the CDR3 DNA reads TGTGCCAGCAGCAAAGTACAGCGGGGGCCCTTCAACCAAGAGACCCAGTACTTC.

The V and J genes are TRBV4-2 and TRBJ1-6, with 7 positions matching TRBD1. Losses at the gene ends were 1 base for V and 8 bases for J; bases not matched to a gene: 5. Germline V gene data show CDR1 as LGHNA and CDR2 as YNFKEQ. The CDR3 totals 15 residues. The CDR3: CASSQGAGGDSPLHF. CDR3 bases: TGTGCCAGCAGCCAAGGGGCAGGGGGTGATTCACCCCTCCACTTT.

V and J are TRBV5-1 and TRBJ1-6; D might be TRBD1 (6 bases). Trimming removed 2 bases from V and 0 bases from J, with 15 bases in between. Germline V gene lookup returns CDR1 SGHRS and CDR2 YFSETQ. This CDR3 is 18 amino acids long. The CDR3 protein is CASSFGQSSSSYNSPLHF. CDR3 in DNA: TGCGCCAGCAGCTTTGGACAGTCCTCCAGCTCCTATAATTCACCCCTCCACTTT.

The genes are TRBV7-8 and TRBJ2-7; perhaps TRBD1 as D (5 bases). The CDR3 has 15 residues. V was cut by 7 bases and J by 0 bases, with 16 bases left in between. CDR1 is SGHVS, CDR2 FQNEAQ, per germline. The CDR3 DNA reads TGTGCCAGCATAGATCAGGGTCTTTCCTCCTACGAGCAGTACTTC. As protein: CASIDQGLSSYEQYF.

This clone was observed a handful of times. The chain uses TRBV25-1 and TRBJ1-5; TRBD1 agrees at 10 bases. Germline CDR1 reads MGHDK; CDR2 reads SYGVNS. V lost 4 bases to trimming and J lost 6 bases; unmatched junction nucleotides: 6. The CDR3 length is 15 residues. The CDR3 sequence: CASSGGTGAIQPQHF. The CDR3 DNA sequence: TGTGCCAGCAGTGGAGGGACAGGGGCTATTCAGCCCCAGCATTTT.

This clone showed up just a few times. This chain links TRBV3-1 (or the pseudogene TRBV3-2) with TRBJ1-6; 8 positions match TRBD1. In germline, CDR1 is LGHDT, CDR2 YNNKEL (reference sequence). V dropped 1 base and J dropped 7; count of bases not matched to a gene: 6. The CDR3 is 16 amino acids. This chain's CDR3 is CASSQVTGEHNSPLHF. CDR3 nucleotides: TGTGCCAGCAGCCAAGTGACAGGGGAACACAATTCACCCCTCCACTTT.

This clone was detected a few times. V and J are TRBV10-1 and TRBJ1-3; 7 nucleotides line up with TRBD1. The J segment lost 8 bases and the V segment lost 8 bases, leaving 9 bases of the junction unmatched. The germline V gene has CDR1 WNHNN and CDR2 SYGVQD (reference sequence). The CDR3 spans 13 residues. CDR3 sequence reads: CASPSRDSHTIYF. The DNA for the CDR3 is TGCGCCAGCCCATCCCGGGACAGCCACACCATATATTTT.

This rearrangement joins TRBV10-3 to TRBJ1-2, with 8 bases identical to TRBD1. J gave up 6 bases and V 6 bases, and 6 bases lay outside the gene matches. Germline V lookup: CDR1 ENHRY, CDR2 SYGVKD. This CDR3 has 13 amino acids. The DNA of the CDR3 is TGTGCCATCAGCCTCGACAGGGGAGATGGCTACACCTTC. Its translation is CAISLDRGDGYTF.

This clone showed up just a few times. V and J are TRBV19 and TRBJ2-7, with 7 bases fitting TRBD1. Germline lookup yields CDR1 LNHDA and CDR2 SQIVND (reference sequence). The trim removed 4 bases at V and 0 bases at J, leaving 18 bases unmatched. There are 19 residues in the CDR3. The CDR3 DNA follows: TGTGCCAGTAGTAAGATTAAACTGACAGGGCCTGCCCCCTCCTACGAGCAGTACTTC. This translates into CASSKIKLTGPAPSYEQYF.

The V call is TRBV7-8, the J call TRBJ2-2; D possibly corresponds to TRBD2 (8 bases). V was trimmed by 9 bases and J by 1 base, leaving 18 bases between them. Germline V gene data show CDR1 as SGHVS and CDR2 as FQNEAQ. The CDR3 has 16 amino acids. CDR3 nucleotides: TGTGCCAGACCCCGCGGGGGGACAGTGAACACCGGGGAGCTGTTTTTT. The encoded protein is CARPRGGTVNTGELFF.

The genes are TRBV9 and TRBJ1-4, with 10 bases aligning to TRBD1. Germline V lookup: CDR1 SGDLS, CDR2 YYNGEE. The junction had 0 bases not matched to a gene; V was cut back by 2 bases and J by 8 bases. The CDR3 consists of 13 residues. CDR3 in amino acids: CASSVDRGEKLFF. As DNA, the CDR3 is TGTGCCAGCAGCGTGGACAGGGGGGAAAAACTGTTTTTT. The full variable domain, its missing parts supplied by reference TRBV9 and TRBJ1-4, is DSGVTQTPKHLITATGQRVTLRCSPRSGDLSVYWYQQSLDQGLQFLIQYYNGEERAKGNILERFSAQQFPDLHSELNLSSLELGDSALYFCASSVDRGEKLFFGSGTQLSVL.

This clone was observed a single time. The chain has TRBV7-9 and TRBJ2-3, with 9 bases aligning to TRBD2. Germline lookup yields CDR1 SEHNR and CDR2 FQNEAQ (reference sequence). V trimming: 1 base; J trimming: 3 bases; junction bases outside the gene matches: 5. There are 16 residues in the CDR3. The CDR3 loop is CASSLDLLAGTDTQYF. CDR3 nucleotides: TGTGCCAGCAGCTTAGATCTACTAGCGGGTACAGATACGCAGTATTTT.

The count of this clone is one. This chain connects TRBV18 to TRBJ1-3; D not resolved. Germline CDR1 and CDR2: KGHSH and LQKENI. The CDR3 contains 15 residues. V was shortened by 3 bases and J by 0 bases, with 9 bases between the two germline ends. CDR3: CASSPVGSSGNTIYF. CDR3 in DNA: TGTGCCAGCTCACCTGTGGGCAGCTCTGGAAACACCATATATTTT.

The rearrangement joins TRBV5-4 to TRBJ1-1; no clear D. This CDR3 spans 13 amino acids. From germline, CDR1 is SGHNT and CDR2 YYREEE (reference sequence). V was shortened by 0 bases and J by 4 bases, with 7 bases between the two germline ends. CDR3 DNA sequence: TGTGCCAGCAGCTTGGAAGAGAGCACTGAAGCTTTCTTT. Amino acids: CASSLEESTEAFF.

The V call is TRBV11-2, the J call TRBJ1-2, with TRBD1 matching over 11 bases. This CDR3 spans 14 amino acids. The germline gives CDR1 SGHAT, CDR2 FQNNGV. Unmatched junction bases numbered 5, after V lost 4 bases and J lost 7 bases. CDR3 sequence (DNA): TGTGCCAGCAGCTCCCGGGACAGGGGGTTTGGCTACACCTTC. Translating gives CASSSRDRGFGYTF.

This sequence joins TRBV6-5 and TRBJ1-6; 7 bases agree with TRBD1. Losses at the gene ends were 6 bases for V and 11 bases for J; bases not matched to a gene: 10. Germline V CDR1 and CDR2: MNHEY, SVGAGI. This CDR3 spans 14 amino acids. CDR3 region: CASRTGPTGAPLHF. In nucleotides, the CDR3 is TGTGCCAGCAGGACAGGGCCAACGGGGGCACCCCTCCACTTT.